The 10 T cell receptor beta chains presented below share a single source sample, sequenced in a study of regulatory T cells in long-lasting Graves disease. Construction of the TCR beta libraries employed iRepertoire HTBI primers in conjunction with Arm-PCR of CDR3 regions. Each CDR3 protein gets one entry after TCRdb re-called the multiplex PCR reads with MiXCR. The sample holds 360,000 or so distinct CDR3 sequences, approximately 12% seen once. The sample's time point: newly diagnosed GD, antithyroid drugs for less than 3 months. After RNA was extracted from PBMCs, the TCR library was made from it. This same sample was also taken into another study, of T cells in Graves' hyperthyroidism and ophthalmopathy.

The sequences come from peripheral blood mononuclear cells (PBMCs), collected at new diagnosis, from a patient treated with antithyroid drugs. All receptors derive from a woman aged 18-29 years with Graves disease.

This clonotype was seen ten or more times. This chain links TRBV12-3 or TRBV12-4 with TRBJ2-1; 13 bases match TRBD2. The V and J ends lost 6 bases and 4 bases, in that order; junction bases with no gene match: 0. The CDR3 covers 14 residues. CDR3 loop: CASRGLAGYNEQFF. In DNA form, the CDR3 reads TGTGCCAGCAGGGGACTAGCGGGATACAATGAGCAGTTCTTC.

This clonotype was picked up a small number of times. This clone may be a read error of a much larger clone one base away. J is TRBJ1-1 and V is TRBV11-2; TRBD1 is a possible D gene (5 bases). CDR3 length: 17 residues. Germline values: CDR1 SGHAT, CDR2 FQNNGV. CDR3 residues: CASSSSPGLTRYTGAFF. In nucleotides, the CDR3 is TGTGCCAGCAGCTCGAGTCCGGGACTCACGAGGTACACTGGAGCTTTCTTT.

This clonotype was recorded a few times. V is TRBV7-8 and J is TRBJ2-7; 12 positions agree with TRBD2. Unmatched junction bases numbered 13, after V lost 5 bases and J lost 5 bases. Germline loops: CDR1 SGHVS, CDR2 FQNEAQ. The CDR3 spans 17 residues. CDR3 bases: TGTGCCAGCAGCCCAAGACTAGCGGGAGTGATCACCCACGAGCAGTACTTC. Residues: CASSPRLAGVITHEQYF.

This clonotype has ten or more counts. The chain links TRBV5-6 to TRBJ2-2; TRBD1 matches at 7 bases. Germline CDR1 reads SGHDT; CDR2 reads YYEEEE. V gave up 3 bases and J gave up 0 bases; unmatched junction bases: 11. CDR3 length equals 18 residues. The CDR3 reads CASSYQGTVESNTGELFF. The DNA of the CDR3 is TGTGCCAGCAGCTACCAGGGGACAGTGGAGTCGAACACCGGGGAGCTGTTTTTT.

Many counts were recorded for this clonotype. The V gene is TRBV18, the J gene TRBJ2-3, with D possibly being TRBD1 or TRBD2 (5 bases each). Between the trimmed V and J ends, which lost 3 bases and 3 bases, there was a span of 10 bases. The CDR3 runs to 14 residues. CDR1 KGHSH and CDR2 LQKENI come from the germline V gene. The CDR3 sequence: CASSPEWGTDTQYF. The DNA of the CDR3 is TGTGCCAGCTCACCTGAGTGGGGGACAGATACGCAGTATTTT.

As DNA, the CDR3 is TGTGCCAGCAGCTTGATTCCGGGACAGGGTTGGAAAAACATTCAGTACTTC. Encoded protein: CASSLIPGQGWKNIQYF. The chain joins TRBV7-2 to TRBJ2-4; 9 bases are shared with TRBD1. CDR3 length: 17 amino acids. The junction had 10 bases not matched to a gene; V was cut back by 3 bases and J by 4 bases. Looked up from germline, CDR1 is SGHTA and CDR2 is FQGNSA.

This clonotype was seen a few times. The chain couples TRBV7-6 to TRBJ2-2; weak D call: TRBD2 (5 bases). Germline V gives CDR1 SGHVS, CDR2 FNYEAQ. The CDR3 spans 17 residues. The germline V and J ends were trimmed by 0 bases and 3 bases, with 14 bases remaining between them. The CDR3 loop reads CASSLASGWEYTGELFF. The CDR3 DNA is TGTGCCAGCAGCTTAGCGTCCGGGTGGGAGTACACCGGGGAGCTGTTTTTT.

This clonotype was observed at least ten times. The genes are TRBV28 and TRBJ1-2; D is uncertain. Looked up from germline, CDR1 is MDHEN and CDR2 is SYDVKM. The CDR3 has 13 amino acids. The V gene lost 2 bases and the J gene lost 4 bases, with 8 bases spanning the gap. As DNA, the CDR3 is TGTGCCAGCAGTTTAGGGCACAGCTATGGCTACACCTTC. Its protein product is CASSLGHSYGYTF.

The chain has TRBV6-4 and TRBJ2-3; D is unresolved. The CDR3 has 14 residues. The germline gives CDR1 MRHNA, CDR2 SNTAGT. The V end lost 0 bases, the J end lost 6 bases, and 10 bases lay between the germline ends. The CDR3 protein is CASSDSGMSDTQYF. CDR3 nucleotide sequence: TGTGCCAGCAGTGACTCGGGCATGAGCGATACGCAGTATTTT.

The chain links TRBV5-5 to TRBJ2-7; D might be TRBD2 (6 bases). CDR3 size: 13 residues. Per germline, CDR1 SGHKS and CDR2 YYEKEE (reference sequence). The CDR3 reads CANSLRWGDEQYV. For the CDR3, the DNA is TGTGCCAACAGCTTGAGATGGGGGGACGAGCAGTACGTC.